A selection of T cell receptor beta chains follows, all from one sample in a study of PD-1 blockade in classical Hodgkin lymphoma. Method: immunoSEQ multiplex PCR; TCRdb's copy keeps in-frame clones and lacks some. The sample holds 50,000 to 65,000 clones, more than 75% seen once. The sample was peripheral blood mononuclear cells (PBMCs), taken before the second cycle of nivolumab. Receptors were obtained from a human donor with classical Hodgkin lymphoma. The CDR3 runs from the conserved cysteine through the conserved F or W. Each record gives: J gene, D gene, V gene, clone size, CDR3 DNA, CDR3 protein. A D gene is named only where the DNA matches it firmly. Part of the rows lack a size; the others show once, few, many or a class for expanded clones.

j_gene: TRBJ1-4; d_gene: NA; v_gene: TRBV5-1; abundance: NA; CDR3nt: TGCGCCAGCAGCCCAACAGGGTCGTCTAATGAAAAACTGTTTTTT; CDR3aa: CASSPTGSSNEKLFF
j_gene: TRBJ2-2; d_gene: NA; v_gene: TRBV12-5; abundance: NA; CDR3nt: TGTGCTAGTGGTTCCGGGGCCGGGAACACCGGGGAGCTGTTTTTT; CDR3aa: CASGSGAGNTGELFF
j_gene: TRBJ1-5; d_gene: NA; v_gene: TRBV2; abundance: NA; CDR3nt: TGTGCCAGCAGTGGTAACAATCAGCCCCAGCATTTT; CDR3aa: CASSGNNQPQHF
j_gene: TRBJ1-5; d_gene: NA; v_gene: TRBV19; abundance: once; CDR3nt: TGTGCCAGTAGTATTAAAAGCAATCAGCCCCAGCATTTT; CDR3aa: CASSIKSNQPQHF
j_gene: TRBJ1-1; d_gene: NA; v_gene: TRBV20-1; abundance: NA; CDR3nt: TGCAGTGCTGGACAGCTTGAAGCTTTCTTT; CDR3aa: CSAGQLEAFF
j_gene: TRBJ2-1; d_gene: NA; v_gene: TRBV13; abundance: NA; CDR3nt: TGTGCCAGCAGTCGACAGGTCTTCGGGTCCTACAATGAGCAGTTCTTC; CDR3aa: CASSRQVFGSYNEQFF
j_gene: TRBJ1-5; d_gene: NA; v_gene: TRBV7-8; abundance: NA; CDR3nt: TGTGCCAGCAGCGGACTTTACCGCTTTAGCAATCAGCCCCAGCATTTT; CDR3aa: CASSGLYRFSNQPQHF
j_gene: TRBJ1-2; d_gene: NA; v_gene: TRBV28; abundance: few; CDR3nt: TGTGCCAGCAGTTTAACGGACCCGTATGGCTACACCTTC; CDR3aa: CASSLTDPYGYTF
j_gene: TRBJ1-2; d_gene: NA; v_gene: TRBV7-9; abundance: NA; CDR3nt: TGTGCCAGCAGCTTAGAAGGCCAGGTCGTATATGGCTACACCTTC; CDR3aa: CASSLEGQVVYGYTF
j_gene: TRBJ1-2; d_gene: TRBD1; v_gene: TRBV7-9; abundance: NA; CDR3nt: TGTGCCAGCAGCTCTTCAGGGGGCGGCTATGGCTACACCTTC; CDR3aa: CASSSSGGGYGYTF
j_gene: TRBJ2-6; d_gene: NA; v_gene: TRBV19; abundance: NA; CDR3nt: TGTGCCAGTAGTATCAGGAGCTCTGGGGTCAACGTCCTGACTTTC; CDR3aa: CASSIRSSGVNVLTF
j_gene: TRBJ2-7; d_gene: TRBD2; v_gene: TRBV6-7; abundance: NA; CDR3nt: TGTGCCAGACCTACTAGCGGACCCTACGAGCAGTACTTC; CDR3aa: CARPTSGPYEQYF
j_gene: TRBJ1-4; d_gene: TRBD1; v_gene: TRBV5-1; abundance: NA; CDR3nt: TGCGCCAGCAGCCTGGACAGGGGGGGAAAACTGTTTTTT; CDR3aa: CASSLDRGGKLFF
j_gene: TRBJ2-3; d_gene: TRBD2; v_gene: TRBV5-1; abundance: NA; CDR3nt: TGCGCCAGCAGCTTGGTGGGGGGACTACAAGATACGCAGTATTTT; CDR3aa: CASSLVGGLQDTQYF
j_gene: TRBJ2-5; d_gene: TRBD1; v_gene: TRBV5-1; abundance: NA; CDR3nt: TGCGCCAGCAGCTTGCCGCAGGGGGTCCAAGAGACCCAGTACTTC; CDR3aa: CASSLPQGVQETQYF
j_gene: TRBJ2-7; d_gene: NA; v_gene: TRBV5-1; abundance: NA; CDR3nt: TGCGCCAGCCACTTGGGGCAGGGGACACCCTACGAGCAGTACTTC; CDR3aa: CASHLGQGTPYEQYF
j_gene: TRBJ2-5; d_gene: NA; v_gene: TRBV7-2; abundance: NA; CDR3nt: TGTGCCAGCAGCTGGGGGCCCGGAGAGACCCAGTACTTC; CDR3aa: CASSWGPGETQYF
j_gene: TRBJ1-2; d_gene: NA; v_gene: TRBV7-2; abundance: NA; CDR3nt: TGTGCCAGCAGCTTATTACTCGACTATGGCTACACCTTC; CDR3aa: CASSLLLDYGYTF
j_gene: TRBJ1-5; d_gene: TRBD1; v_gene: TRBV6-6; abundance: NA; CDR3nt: TGTGCCAGCAGCACCACAGGGGTTGGCAATCAGCCCCAGCATTTT; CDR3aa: CASSTTGVGNQPQHF
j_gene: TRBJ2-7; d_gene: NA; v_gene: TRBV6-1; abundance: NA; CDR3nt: TGTGCCAGCAGCCGGGACGACTACGAGCAGTACTTC; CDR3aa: CASSRDDYEQYF
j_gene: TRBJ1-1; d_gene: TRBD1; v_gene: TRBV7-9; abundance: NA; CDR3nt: TGTGCCAGCAGCTTAGTGGGACAGGGCAACACTGAAGCTTTCTTT; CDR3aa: CASSLVGQGNTEAFF
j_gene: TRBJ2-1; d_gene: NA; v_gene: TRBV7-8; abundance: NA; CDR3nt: TGTGCCAGCAGCTTCGAGGGACCTTACAATGAGCAGTTCTTC; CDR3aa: CASSFEGPYNEQFF
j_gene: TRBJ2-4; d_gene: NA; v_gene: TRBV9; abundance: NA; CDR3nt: TGTGCCAGCAGCGTCGGACTGGGGGCCAAAAACATTCAGTACTTC; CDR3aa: CASSVGLGAKNIQYF
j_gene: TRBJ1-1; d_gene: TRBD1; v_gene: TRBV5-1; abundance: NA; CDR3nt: TGCGCCAGCAGCTTGGACAGGGGGAGGAATGAAGCTTTCTTT; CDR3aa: CASSLDRGRNEAFF
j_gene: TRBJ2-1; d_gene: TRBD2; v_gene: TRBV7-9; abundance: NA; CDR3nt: TGTGCCAGCCGCAGTACTAGCGGGGGAGGTGAGCAGTTCTTC; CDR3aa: CASRSTSGGGEQFF
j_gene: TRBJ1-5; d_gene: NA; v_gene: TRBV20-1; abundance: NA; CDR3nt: TGCAGTGCGAGGGAAGGACAGCCCCAGCATTTT; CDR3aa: CSAREGQPQHF
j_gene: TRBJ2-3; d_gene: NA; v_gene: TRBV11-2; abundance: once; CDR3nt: TGTGCCAGCAGCTTTACGGGGTTAGGGCTATCGGGTACAGATACGCAGTATTTT; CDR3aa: CASSFTGLGLSGTDTQYF
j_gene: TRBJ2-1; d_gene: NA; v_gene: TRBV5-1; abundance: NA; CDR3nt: TGCGCCAGCTATGATTTATCCTACAATGAGCAGTTCTTC; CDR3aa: CASYDLSYNEQFF
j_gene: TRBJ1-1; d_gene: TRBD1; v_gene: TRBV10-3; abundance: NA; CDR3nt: TGTGCCATCAGTGGGGGACAGGGGAACACTGAAGCTTTCTTT; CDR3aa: CAISGGQGNTEAFF
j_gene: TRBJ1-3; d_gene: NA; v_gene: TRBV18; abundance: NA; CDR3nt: TGTGCCAGCTCACCGACTGCGTCTGGAAACACCATATATTTT; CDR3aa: CASSPTASGNTIYF
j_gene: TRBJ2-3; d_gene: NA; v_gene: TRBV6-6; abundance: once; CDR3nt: TGTGCCAGCCTCGAAACGGTGGTTGGCACAGATACGCAGTATTTT; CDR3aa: CASLETVVGTDTQYF
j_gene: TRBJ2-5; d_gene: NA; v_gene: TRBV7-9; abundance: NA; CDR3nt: TGTGCCAGCAGCTCTTCCGGGACGCCAGATACCCAGTACTTC; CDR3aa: CASSSSGTPDTQYF
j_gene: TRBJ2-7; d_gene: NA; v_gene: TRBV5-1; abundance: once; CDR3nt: TGCGCCAGCAGCTATGGACAGTCCGAGCAGTACTTC; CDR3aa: CASSYGQSEQYF
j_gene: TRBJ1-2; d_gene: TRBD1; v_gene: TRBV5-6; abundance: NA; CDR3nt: TGTGCCAGCAGCGTCACCGGACAGGGAAGGGGTGGCTACACCTTC; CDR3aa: CASSVTGQGRGGYTF
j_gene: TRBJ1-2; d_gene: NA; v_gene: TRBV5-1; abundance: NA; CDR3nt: TGCGCCAGCAGCCTGGACTTCTCCTATGGCTACACCTTC; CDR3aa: CASSLDFSYGYTF
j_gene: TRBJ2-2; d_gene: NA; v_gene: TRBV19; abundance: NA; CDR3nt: TGTGCCAGTAGTATAAGGGGCAGGAGCACCGGGGAGCTGTTTTTT; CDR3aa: CASSIRGRSTGELFF
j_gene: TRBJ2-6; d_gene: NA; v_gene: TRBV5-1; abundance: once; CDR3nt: TGCGCCAGCAGCCCGAGCTCTGGGGCCAACGTCCTGACTTTC; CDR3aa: CASSPSSGANVLTF
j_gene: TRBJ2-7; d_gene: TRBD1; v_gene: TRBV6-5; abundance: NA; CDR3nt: TGTGCCAGCAGCGCACAGGGGACCGGCTCCTACGAGCAGTACTTC; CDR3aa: CASSAQGTGSYEQYF
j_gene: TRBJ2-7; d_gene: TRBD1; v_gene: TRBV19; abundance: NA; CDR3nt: TGTGCCAGTAGTGCTGGGACAGGCTACGAGCAGTACTTC; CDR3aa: CASSAGTGYEQYF
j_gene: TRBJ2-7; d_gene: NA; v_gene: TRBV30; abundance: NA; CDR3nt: TGTGCCTGGAGGGACTCCCCGGCTGAGCAGTACTTC; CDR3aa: CAWRDSPAEQYF
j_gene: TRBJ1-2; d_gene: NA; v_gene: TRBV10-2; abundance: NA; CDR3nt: TGCGCCAGCAGTGAGTCATATCCAGGGAGCTATGGCTACACCTTC; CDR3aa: CASSESYPGSYGYTF
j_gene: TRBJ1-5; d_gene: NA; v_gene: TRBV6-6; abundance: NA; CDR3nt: TGTGCCAGCAGTTGGAGCAGGAACGGCAATCAGCCCCAGCATTTT; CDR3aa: CASSWSRNGNQPQHF
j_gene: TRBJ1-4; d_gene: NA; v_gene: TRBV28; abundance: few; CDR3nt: TGTGCCAGCAGTTTATTAGGGAATGAAAAACTGTTTTTT; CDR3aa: CASSLLGNEKLFF
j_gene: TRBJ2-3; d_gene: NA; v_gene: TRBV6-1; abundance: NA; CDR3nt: TGTGCCAGCAGTGAAGGAAAAGGGGGTCCAGATACGCAGTATTTT; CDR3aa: CASSEGKGGPDTQYF
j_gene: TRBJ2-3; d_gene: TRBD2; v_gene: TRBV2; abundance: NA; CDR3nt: TGTGCCCCCAGGGGTAGCGGGGGAACAGATACGCAGTATTTT; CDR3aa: CAPRGSGGTDTQYF
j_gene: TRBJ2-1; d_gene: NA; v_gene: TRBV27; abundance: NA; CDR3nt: TGTGCCAGCAGTCCGCTGACTAGTCGGAATGAGCAGTTCTTC; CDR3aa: CASSPLTSRNEQFF
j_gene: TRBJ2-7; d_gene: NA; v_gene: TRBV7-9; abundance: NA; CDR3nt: TGTGCCAGTGCCCTCGGGGACGAGCAGTACTTC; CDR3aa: CASALGDEQYF
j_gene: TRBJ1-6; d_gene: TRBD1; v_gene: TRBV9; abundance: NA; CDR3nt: TGTGCCAGCAGCGTAGTAGGAGGACAGGGGCCCTGGGCCCTCCACTTT; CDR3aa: CASSVVGGQGPWALHF
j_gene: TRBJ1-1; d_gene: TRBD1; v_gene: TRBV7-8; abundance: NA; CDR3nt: TGTGCCAGCAGCTCAAGACAGGGCACTGAAGCTTTCTTT; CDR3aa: CASSSRQGTEAFF
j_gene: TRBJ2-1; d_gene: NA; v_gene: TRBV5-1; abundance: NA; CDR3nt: TGCGCCAGCAGCTTGGTCGCGGACCAGGGGAATGAGCAGTTCTTC; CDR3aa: CASSLVADQGNEQFF